Below, 6 T cell receptor beta chains from the same sample are listed, as sequenced in a study of cytomegalovirus exposure and HLA in healthy donors. PCR was performed using 60 Vbeta and 13 Jbeta primers. Generated by immunoSEQ multiplex PCR, the TCRdb table keeps only in-frame clones and is missing some. Counted here are some 100,000 clones, roughly 80% occurring once; the ten biggest clones make up around 1.9%. The specimen was PBMCs. Receptor source: a man between 18 and 29 years old in good health and CMV-seronegative.

This clone was counted a single time. Other DNA sequences from this sample encode an identical CDR3 as well. The J gene is TRBJ1-2, the V gene TRBV7-2; D is uncertain. From germline, CDR1 is SGHTA and CDR2 FQGNSA. Trimming cost V 0 bases and J 0 bases, with 8 bases left between them. The CDR3 spans 15 residues. The CDR3 protein is CASSLARSPNYGYTF. The CDR3 region has the DNA TGTGCCAGCAGCTTAGCGAGGAGTCCTAACTATGGCTACACCTTC. The full variable domain, in which reference TRBV7-2 and TRBJ1-2 provide the parts outside the CDR3, is GAGVSQSPSNKVTEKGKDVELRCDPISGHTALYWYRQSLGQGLEFLIYFQGNSAPDKSGLPSDRFSAERTGGSVSTLTIQRTQQEDSAVYLCASSLARSPNYGYTFGSGTRLTVV.

V gene TRBV2 combines with J gene TRBJ1-1; 7 bases line up with TRBD1. J was trimmed by 6 bases and V by 0 bases; bases with no gene match: 1. The germline V gene encodes CDR1 SNHLY and CDR2 FYNNEI. The CDR3 is 13 residues long. The CDR3 reads CASSEAQGAEAFF. The CDR3 coding sequence is TGTGCCAGCAGTGAAGCCCAGGGGGCTGAAGCTTTCTTT.

This clone was detected only once. The V call is TRBV14, the J call TRBJ1-1; D might be TRBD1 (6 bases). The CDR3 totals 16 residues. The V end was cut by 3 bases, the J end by 6 bases, with 20 bases between. Germline-derived CDR1 and CDR2 are SGHDN and FVKESK. Here the CDR3 reads CASSHPHRAVGSEAFF. In nucleotides, the CDR3 is TGTGCCAGCAGCCACCCGCACAGGGCGGTTGGTTCTGAAGCTTTCTTT.

This clone appeared a single time. The chain couples TRBV10-3 to TRBJ2-1; 7 bases align to TRBD2. In germline, CDR1 is ENHRY, CDR2 SYGVKD. J lost 8 bases, V lost 7 bases, and 8 bases had no gene match. The CDR3 extends over 13 amino acids. CDR3 sequence reads: CAINPSGRDEQFF. For the CDR3, the DNA is TGTGCCATCAACCCTTCGGGGAGGGATGAGCAGTTCTTC.

The CDR3 spells CARTVTGANVLTF. Here the CDR3 DNA reads TGTGCCAGGACAGTCACGGGGGCCAACGTCCTGACTTTC. The chain is built from TRBV30 and TRBJ2-6; possible D gene TRBD1, 6 bases. Trimming stripped 8 bases from V and 4 bases from J, with 12 bases between. The CDR3 loop spans 13 amino acids. From germline, CDR1 is GTSNPN and CDR2 SVGIG (reference sequence).

The table lists this clone with a count of one. This sequence joins TRBV4-2 and TRBJ1-3, with unresolved D. This CDR3 has 17 residues. The V gene's germline CDR1 is LGHNA and CDR2 YNFKEQ. Trimming removed 0 bases from V and 0 bases from J, with 12 bases in between. The CDR3, as DNA: TGTGCCAGCAGCCAAGATGGAAGGGAGTTCTCTGGAAACACCATATATTTT. Translated, it gives CASSQDGREFSGNTIYF.